This T cell receptor beta chain was captured by sequencing in a study of CD8+CD57+ T cells in acquired aplastic anemia. The sequenced patients had an expansion of CD8+CD57+ cells seen by flow cytometry. The blood sampling took place in patients who had so far received no therapy. Study-level findings and limits: There were roughly 30 CD8+ CDR3 sequences that occurred in both patients and controls.

Profiles of TCR beta VDJ and CDR3 were generated from a genomic DNA template. MiXCR, applied by TCRdb to the reads, yields one record per CDR3 protein. The sample holds some 150,000 distinct CDR3 sequences; more than 45% are singletons and the top ten take roughly 1.1%. With regard to this clonotype: Its specificity is unknown.

The sequence derives from a human donor with aplastic anemia. The sequenced material came from sorted CD4+, CD8+, or CD8+CD57+ T cells (not recorded which) from PBMCs.

CDR3 in amino acids: CASRGYVHEQYF. The CDR3 DNA reads TGCGCCAGCAGGGGGTACGTCCACGAGCAGTACTTC. The chain links TRBV10-1 to TRBJ2-7, with D unresolved. V dropped 6 bases and J dropped 5 bases, with 11 bases sitting between them. Germline-derived CDR1 and CDR2 are WNHNN and SYGVQD (reference sequence). This CDR3 contains 12 residues.